A selection of T cell receptor beta chains follows, all from one sample in a study of T-cell memory formation after mild COVID-19. TCRdb re-derived calls from the 5' RACE reads in MiXCR, one entry per CDR3 protein. The sample has 390,000 or so distinct CDR3 sequences, around a sixth seen once; the top ten hold approximately 21%. The material sequenced was PBMCs or a T cell subset sorted from them (not recorded which). These receptors originate from a man aged 18 to 29 who had mild COVID-19 (a few samples of this study predate the infection). Cell type and time point are not known. The CDR3 runs from the conserved cysteine through the conserved F or W. D genes are given only for firm matches. The size field is filled for only some rows; it gives once, few, many or a size class.

J gene: TRBJ1-1
clone size: -
D gene: -
CDR3 length: 11
V gene: TRBV6-2/TRBV6-3
CDR3 protein: CASSSFGAAFF
CDR3 DNA: TGTGCCAGCAGTTCCTTTGGTGCGGCTTTCTTT

J gene: TRBJ2-7
clone size: many
D gene: TRBD2
CDR3 length: 14
V gene: TRBV7-2
CDR3 protein: CASAILAASYEQYF
CDR3 DNA: TGTGCCAGCGCCATACTAGCGGCCTCCTACGAGCAGTACTTC

J gene: TRBJ2-6
clone size: -
D gene: -
CDR3 length: 16
V gene: TRBV24-1
CDR3 protein: CATSDPRGDGANVLTF
CDR3 DNA: TGTGCCACCAGTGACCCTAGGGGGGACGGGGCCAACGTCCTGACTTTC

J gene: TRBJ2-4
clone size: many
D gene: -
CDR3 length: 16
V gene: TRBV6-5
CDR3 protein: CASRSSLGLAKNIQYF
CDR3 DNA: TGTGCCAGCAGGTCATCGTTGGGGCTAGCCAAAAACATTCAGTACTTC

J gene: TRBJ2-3
clone size: many
D gene: -
CDR3 length: 14
V gene: TRBV9
CDR3 protein: CASSVVWNTDTQYF
CDR3 DNA: TGTGCCAGCAGCGTAGTTTGGAACACAGATACGCAGTATTTT

J gene: TRBJ2-5
clone size: many
D gene: TRBD2
CDR3 length: 16
V gene: TRBV28
CDR3 protein: CASRGLAGGSWETQYF
CDR3 DNA: TGTGCCAGCAGGGGACTAGCGGGGGGGTCGTGGGAGACCCAGTACTTC

J gene: TRBJ2-5
clone size: many
D gene: -
CDR3 length: 11
V gene: TRBV7-9
CDR3 protein: CASSLLETQYF
CDR3 DNA: TGTGCCAGCAGCTTATTAGAGACCCAGTACTTC

J gene: TRBJ1-1
clone size: few
D gene: -
CDR3 length: 14
V gene: TRBV12-3/TRBV12-4
CDR3 protein: CASSLGDGNYEAFF
CDR3 DNA: TGTGCCAGCAGTTTAGGGGACGGGAATTATGAAGCTTTCTTT

J gene: TRBJ1-3
clone size: few
D gene: TRBD1
CDR3 length: 15
V gene: TRBV6-5
CDR3 protein: CASSSGGLSGNTIYF
CDR3 DNA: TGTGCCAGCAGCTCAGGGGGACTCTCTGGAAACACCATATATTTT

J gene: TRBJ2-3
clone size: few
D gene: -
CDR3 length: 15
V gene: TRBV6-5
CDR3 protein: CASSYSAGSTDTQYF
CDR3 DNA: TGTGCCAGCAGTTACTCCGCGGGGAGCACAGATACGCAGTATTTT

J gene: TRBJ2-1
clone size: -
D gene: -
CDR3 length: 11
V gene: TRBV6-5
CDR3 protein: CASSASNEQFF
CDR3 DNA: TGTGCCAGCAGTGCATCCAATGAGCAGTTCTTC

J gene: TRBJ2-3
clone size: few
D gene: -
CDR3 length: 17
V gene: TRBV7-9
CDR3 protein: CASSPKGGQRSTDTQYF
CDR3 DNA: TGTGCCAGCAGCCCTAAGGGGGGACAGAGGAGCACAGATACGCAGTATTTT

J gene: TRBJ2-7
clone size: -
D gene: TRBD1
CDR3 length: 16
V gene: TRBV27
CDR3 protein: CASSLTGTGVTYEQYF
CDR3 DNA: TGTGCCAGCAGTTTAACCGGGACAGGGGTTACCTACGAGCAGTACTTC

J gene: TRBJ2-5
clone size: -
D gene: TRBD1
CDR3 length: 15
V gene: TRBV11-2
CDR3 protein: CASSLETGGQETQYF
CDR3 DNA: TGTGCCAGCAGCTTAGAGACAGGGGGCCAGGAGACCCAGTACTTC

J gene: TRBJ1-4
clone size: -
D gene: TRBD1
CDR3 length: 14
V gene: TRBV7-2
CDR3 protein: CASTRGQLNEKLFF
CDR3 DNA: TGTGCCAGCACCAGGGGACAGTTAAATGAAAAACTGTTTTTT

J gene: TRBJ1-2
clone size: few
D gene: TRBD1
CDR3 length: 12
V gene: TRBV5-1
CDR3 protein: CASSLDRVGYTF
CDR3 DNA: TGCGCCAGCAGCCTAGACAGGGTTGGCTACACCTTC

J gene: TRBJ1-5
clone size: -
D gene: -
CDR3 length: 15
V gene: TRBV6-6
CDR3 protein: CASSSKSYSNQPQHF
CDR3 DNA: TGTGCCAGCAGTTCTAAGAGTTATAGCAATCAGCCCCAGCATTTT

J gene: TRBJ2-1
clone size: few
D gene: TRBD2
CDR3 length: 16
V gene: TRBV24-1
CDR3 protein: CATSDLWRGIGDEQFF
CDR3 DNA: TGTGCCACCAGTGATTTGTGGCGGGGGATCGGCGATGAGCAGTTCTTC

J gene: TRBJ1-2
clone size: many
D gene: -
CDR3 length: 15
V gene: TRBV5-1
CDR3 protein: CASSLNGGLKNGYTF
CDR3 DNA: TGCGCCAGCAGCTTGAATGGGGGGCTGAAGAATGGCTACACCTTC

J gene: TRBJ2-1
clone size: -
D gene: TRBD2
CDR3 length: 16
V gene: TRBV6-2/TRBV6-3
CDR3 protein: CASSEAGRGGSYEQFF
CDR3 DNA: TGTGCCAGCAGTGAGGCCGGGCGGGGGGGTAGTTATGAGCAGTTCTTC

J gene: TRBJ2-1
clone size: -
D gene: -
CDR3 length: 12
V gene: TRBV7-9
CDR3 protein: CASSLGWGEQFF
CDR3 DNA: TGTGCCAGCAGCTTGGGGTGGGGCGAGCAGTTCTTC

J gene: TRBJ2-2
clone size: -
D gene: TRBD1
CDR3 length: 16
V gene: TRBV9
CDR3 protein: CASSVDLGTVTGELFF
CDR3 DNA: TGTGCCAGCAGCGTAGATCTCGGGACAGTCACCGGGGAGCTGTTTTTT

J gene: TRBJ2-6
clone size: -
D gene: -
CDR3 length: 17
V gene: TRBV5-5
CDR3 protein: CASSLTGQNSGANVLTF
CDR3 DNA: TGTGCCAGCAGCTTGACAGGTCAAAACTCTGGGGCCAACGTCCTGACTTTC

J gene: TRBJ2-7
clone size: -
D gene: TRBD2
CDR3 length: 17
V gene: TRBV5-1
CDR3 protein: CASSPSGLAGATYEQYF
CDR3 DNA: TGCGCCAGCAGCCCATCCGGACTAGCGGGGGCGACATACGAGCAGTACTTC

J gene: TRBJ2-3
clone size: -
D gene: -
CDR3 length: 14
V gene: TRBV7-2
CDR3 protein: CASSLKQDTDTQYF
CDR3 DNA: TGTGCCAGCAGCTTAAAACAGGACACAGATACGCAGTATTTT

J gene: TRBJ2-7
clone size: few
D gene: -
CDR3 length: 14
V gene: TRBV18
CDR3 protein: CASSPGQVNYEQYF
CDR3 DNA: TGTGCCAGCTCACCGGGACAAGTTAACTACGAGCAGTACTTC

J gene: TRBJ1-6
clone size: -
D gene: -
CDR3 length: 15
V gene: TRBV7-2
CDR3 protein: CASRERGNYNSPLHF
CDR3 DNA: TGTGCCAGCAGGGAGCGAGGGAACTATAATTCACCCCTCCACTTT

J gene: TRBJ2-1
clone size: few
D gene: TRBD2
CDR3 length: 12
V gene: TRBV20-1
CDR3 protein: CSASLAVNEQFF
CDR3 DNA: TGCAGTGCTAGTCTAGCGGTCAATGAGCAGTTCTTC

J gene: TRBJ1-6
clone size: -
D gene: TRBD1
CDR3 length: 16
V gene: TRBV5-1
CDR3 protein: CASSLEGRGLGSPLHF
CDR3 DNA: TGCGCCAGCAGCTTGGAGGGCAGGGGGTTGGGTTCACCCCTCCACTTT

J gene: TRBJ1-4
clone size: -
D gene: -
CDR3 length: 14
V gene: TRBV29-1
CDR3 protein: CSAPRDIYDEKLFF
CDR3 DNA: TGCAGCGCTCCCCGGGACATCTATGATGAAAAACTGTTTTTT

J gene: TRBJ2-5
clone size: few
D gene: -
CDR3 length: 14
V gene: TRBV29-1
CDR3 protein: CSVERRGMGETQYF
CDR3 DNA: TGCAGCGTTGAAAGACGGGGGATGGGAGAGACCCAGTACTTC

J gene: TRBJ2-3
clone size: -
D gene: -
CDR3 length: 13
V gene: TRBV3-1
CDR3 protein: CASSQEGADTQYF
CDR3 DNA: TGTGCCAGCAGCCAAGAGGGGGCAGATACGCAGTATTTT

J gene: TRBJ2-5
clone size: -
D gene: TRBD2
CDR3 length: 15
V gene: TRBV29-1
CDR3 protein: CSVESAGARQETQYF
CDR3 DNA: TGCAGCGTTGAAAGCGCGGGAGCCCGACAAGAGACCCAGTACTTC

J gene: TRBJ2-3
clone size: -
D gene: -
CDR3 length: 15
V gene: TRBV7-2
CDR3 protein: CASSRGASSTDTQYF
CDR3 DNA: TGTGCCAGCAGCCGCGGGGCGAGTAGCACAGATACGCAGTATTTT

J gene: TRBJ1-5
clone size: few
D gene: TRBD1
CDR3 length: 15
V gene: TRBV11-2
CDR3 protein: CASSSDRGSNQPQHF
CDR3 DNA: TGTGCCAGCAGCTCGGACAGGGGTAGCAATCAGCCCCAGCATTTT

J gene: TRBJ2-6
clone size: -
D gene: TRBD2
CDR3 length: 20
V gene: TRBV7-3
CDR3 protein: CASSLKMNSGASSGANVLTF
CDR3 DNA: TGTGCCAGCAGCCTAAAGATGAATAGCGGGGCAAGCTCTGGGGCCAACGTCCTGACTTTC

J gene: TRBJ2-5
clone size: -
D gene: -
CDR3 length: 15
V gene: TRBV7-9
CDR3 protein: CASSNRRGGWETQYF
CDR3 DNA: TGTGCCAGCAGCAATCGACGTGGGGGCTGGGAGACCCAGTACTTC

J gene: TRBJ2-1
clone size: many
D gene: -
CDR3 length: 14
V gene: TRBV12-3/TRBV12-4
CDR3 protein: CASTPFRGADEQFF
CDR3 DNA: TGTGCCAGCACCCCTTTTAGGGGGGCTGATGAGCAGTTCTTC

J gene: TRBJ2-7
clone size: -
D gene: TRBD1
CDR3 length: 15
V gene: TRBV6-2/TRBV6-3
CDR3 protein: CASSYSGQGADEQYF
CDR3 DNA: TGTGCCAGCAGTTACTCGGGACAGGGGGCGGACGAGCAGTACTTC

J gene: TRBJ2-1
clone size: few
D gene: -
CDR3 length: 12
V gene: TRBV11-3
CDR3 protein: CASSFGIGEQFF
CDR3 DNA: TGTGCCAGCAGCTTTGGGATAGGGGAGCAGTTCTTC

J gene: TRBJ1-1
clone size: -
D gene: -
CDR3 length: 15
V gene: TRBV4-1
CDR3 protein: CASSQVGDTHDAAFF
CDR3 DNA: TGCGCCAGCAGCCAAGTGGGGGACACCCACGACGCGGCTTTCTTT